These 23 T cell receptor beta chains were sequenced from one sample in a study of T cells after yellow fever vaccination. In TCRdb, the 5' RACE reads were re-called with MiXCR into one record per CDR3 protein. The data show 400,000 to 650,000 distinct CDR3 sequences, roughly a fifth seen once. Sequencing used PBMCs, obtained approximately 20 days after the first yellow fever vaccination. The source is a man aged 18-30 years who received the YFV17D yellow fever vaccine.

This clonotype was detected ten times or more. The gene calls are TRBV5-1 and TRBJ2-1; 11 bases align to TRBD1. Germline V lookup: CDR1 SGHRS, CDR2 YFSETQ. The CDR3 is 15 residues long. Trimming took 0 bases from V and 8 from J; bases not matched to a gene: 4. The CDR3 region has the DNA TGCGCCAGCAGCTTGGAGGGACAGGGGGGGGATGAGCAGTTCTTC. Translating it yields CASSLEGQGGDEQFF.

This clonotype has only a few counts. V is TRBV7-9 and J is TRBJ1-1; D uncertain. The germline V gene encodes CDR1 SEHNR and CDR2 FQNEAQ (reference sequence). V lost 0 bases and J 4 bases, leaving 6 bases between the germline ends. The CDR3 covers 13 residues. In DNA, the CDR3 is TGTGCCAGCAGCTTAGCTTTGTCCACTGAAGCTTTCTTT. Protein sequence: CASSLALSTEAFF. The variable domain in full, with the rest retrieved from reference TRBV7-9 and TRBJ1-1, is DTGVSQNPRHKITKRGQNVTFRCDPISEHNRLYWYRQTLGQGPEFLTYFQNEAQLEKSRLLSDRFSAERPKGSFSTLEIQRTEQGDSAMYLCASSLALSTEAFFGQGTRLTVV.

This clonotype has only a few counts. This chain links TRBV6-1 with TRBJ2-1; tentative D call: TRBD1 (5 bases). Germline values: CDR1 MNHNS, CDR2 SASEGT. The V end was cut by 6 bases, the J end by 2 bases, with 17 bases between. This CDR3 has 16 residues. This chain's CDR3 is CASRKLAGSTYNEQFF. DNA for the CDR3: TGTGCCAGCAGGAAGCTGGCAGGGTCTACCTACAATGAGCAGTTCTTC.

The rearrangement uses TRBV7-3 and TRBJ2-5; the D gene is possibly TRBD2 (5 bases). The CDR3 is made up of 16 amino acids. Deletions cut 2 bases from V and 0 bases from J, with 13 bases between. Germline assignment: CDR1 SGHTA and CDR2 FQGTGA. DNA for the CDR3: TGTGCCAGCAGCTTAGGCTGGGGAGACTACCAAGAGACCCAGTACTTC. Translating gives CASSLGWGDYQETQYF.

This chain uses TRBV12-3 or TRBV12-4 with TRBJ1-4; D unresolved. CDR3 size: 13 residues. The V and J ends lost 6 bases and 5 bases respectively, with 10 bases between them. The CDR3 is CASRYGRNEKLFF. The CDR3 coding sequence is TGTGCCAGCAGATACGGACGGAATGAAAAACTGTTTTTT.

This clonotype was counted only a few times. The rearrangement uses TRBV28 and TRBJ2-5; no firm D call. Trimming cost V 5 bases and J 4 bases, with 11 bases left between them. The V gene's germline CDR1 is MDHEN and CDR2 SYDVKM. This CDR3 has 13 amino acids. The CDR3 DNA reads TGTGCCAGCAGTGATTCCGCCCGAGAGACCCAGTACTTC. Encoded protein: CASSDSARETQYF.

This clonotype has only one observation. This sequence joins TRBV7-9 and TRBJ1-2; D call uncertain. The germline V gene has CDR1 SEHNR and CDR2 FQNEAQ (reference sequence). The CDR3 is 15 amino acids. V was cut by 7 bases and J by 2 bases, with 17 bases left in between. DNA for the CDR3: TGTGCCAGCACCTTTGGCCGGACGGCGAACTATGGCTACACCTTC. As protein: CASTFGRTANYGYTF. The entire variable domain, with the rest obtained from reference TRBV7-9 and TRBJ1-2, is as follows: DTGVSQNPRHKITKRGQNVTFRCDPISEHNRLYWYRQTLGQGPEFLTYFQNEAQLEKSRLLSDRFSAERPKGSFSTLEIQRTEQGDSAMYLCASTFGRTANYGYTFGSGTRLTVV.

This clonotype showed up just a few times. The rearrangement uses TRBV3-1 and TRBJ2-2; D call uncertain. CDR3 length: 16 residues. From germline, CDR1 is LGHDT and CDR2 YNNKEL (reference sequence). The V end lost 4 bases, the J end lost 4 bases, and 16 bases lay between the germline ends. CDR3 coding DNA: TGTGCCAGCAGCCCCGTCGGGTGGGGTAGCACCGGGGAGCTGTTTTTT. Its translation is CASSPVGWGSTGELFF.

The J gene is TRBJ2-1, the V gene TRBV4-2; TRBD2 matches at 8 bases. After removal of 2 bases from V and 8 bases from J, the junction contained 11 bases not matched to a gene. Germline V gives CDR1 LGHNA, CDR2 YNFKEQ. This CDR3 comprises 16 residues. As DNA, the CDR3 is TGTGCCAGCAGCCAACCCTCTGGCGGGGGGAGGTATGAGCAGTTCTTC. Its translation is CASSQPSGGGRYEQFF.

This chain joins TRBV5-1 and TRBJ2-1; 8 bases map to TRBD1. V was pared by 4 bases and J by 9 bases, with 9 bases of the junction left unmatched. The CDR3 is 14 residues long. CDR1 SGHRS and CDR2 YFSETQ come from the germline V gene. The CDR3 nucleotides read TGCGCCAGCAGCGGACGGACAGGGATTGGTGAGCAGTTCTTC. Protein: CASSGRTGIGEQFF.

The genes are TRBV6-5 and TRBJ1-2; 8 positions match TRBD1. This CDR3 contains 17 residues. V lost 2 bases to trimming and J lost 5 bases; unmatched junction nucleotides: 13. Germline V CDR1 and CDR2: MNHEY, SVGAGI. CDR3: CASSYAGQGRSVYGYTF. The CDR3 DNA follows: TGTGCCAGCAGTTACGCCGGACAGGGAAGAAGCGTTTATGGCTACACCTTC.

The CDR3 DNA reads TGTGCCAGCACCGCCAGTTTTTCCATAAGGGATTCACCCCTCCACTTT. Protein sequence: CASTASFSIRDSPLHF. V gene TRBV3-1 combines with J gene TRBJ1-6; no reliable D call. The CDR3 extends over 16 amino acids. Germline CDR1 is LGHDT and CDR2 is YNNKEL (reference sequence). V was shortened by 7 bases and J by 8 bases, with 21 bases between the two germline ends.

The chain carries TRBV7-2 and TRBJ2-2; a possible D gene is TRBD1 (6 bases). Germline-derived CDR1 and CDR2 are SGHTA and FQGNSA. V lost 5 bases to trimming and J lost 0 bases, with 13 bases between them. The CDR3 covers 16 residues. The CDR3 nucleotides are TGTGCCAGCAGCCGCCCAGGGGCCTCGAACACCGGGGAGCTGTTTTTT. It encodes CASSRPGASNTGELFF.

This clonotype showed up many times. This chain joins TRBV6-5 and TRBJ2-2; perhaps TRBD1 as D (6 bases). V dropped 6 bases and J dropped 4 bases, with 15 bases sitting between them. Germline CDR1 is MNHEY and CDR2 is SVGAGI. The CDR3 has 15 amino acids. CDR3 sequence reads: CASSPGVPATGELFF. In DNA, the CDR3 is TGTGCCAGCAGCCCAGGGGTTCCGGCCACCGGGGAGCTGTTTTTT.

The chain joins TRBV4-2 to TRBJ2-5; D tentatively reads TRBD1 or TRBD2 (5 bases each). Deletions cut 3 bases from V and 5 bases from J, with 10 bases between. CDR1 is LGHNA and CDR2 is YNFKEQ in the germline V gene. The CDR3 covers 13 residues. The CDR3 DNA follows: TGTGCCAGCAGCCAGGGGGAATCGGAGACCCAGTACTTC. It specifies CASSQGESETQYF.

The chain combines TRBV20-1 with TRBJ2-3; D not certain. The germline CDR1 and CDR2 sequences are DFQATT and SNEGSKA (reference sequence). The CDR3 totals 15 residues. The V and J ends lost 3 bases and 2 bases respectively, with 15 bases between them. CDR3 region: CSASLVSSATDTQYF. CDR3 coding DNA: TGCAGTGCTAGTTTAGTCAGTAGTGCCACAGATACGCAGTATTTT.

The chain recombines TRBV4-2 with TRBJ2-1; the match to TRBD2 covers 7 bases. V dropped 10 bases and J dropped 10; count of bases not matched to a gene: 19. Per germline, CDR1 LGHNA and CDR2 YNFKEQ. There are 15 residues in the CDR3. The CDR3 reads CATQPNRGEGSEQFF. CDR3 DNA sequence: TGTGCCACCCAGCCAAATCGTGGGGAGGGAAGCGAGCAGTTCTTC.

CDR3: CASSLVGGMAEAFF. The CDR3 DNA follows: TGTGCCAGCAGCTTAGTCGGGGGGATGGCTGAAGCTTTCTTT. The chain carries TRBV7-8 and TRBJ1-1; the D gene is possibly TRBD1 (5 bases). Germline V gives CDR1 SGHVS, CDR2 FQNEAQ. The V gene lost 1 base and the J gene lost 6 bases, with 12 bases spanning the gap. CDR3 length: 14 residues.

The genes are TRBV7-8 and TRBJ1-4, with TRBD1 matching over 8 bases. Losses at the gene ends were 5 bases for V and 7 bases for J; bases not matched to a gene: 9. The CDR3 length is 15 residues. CDR1 and CDR2 from the germline V gene are SGHVS and FQNEAQ. CDR3 sequence (DNA): TGTGCCAGCAGCCTACTCCGGGACAGGTCTGAAAAACTGTTTTTT. It is translated as CASSLLRDRSEKLFF. The complete variable domain, with remaining parts taken from reference TRBV7-8 and TRBJ1-4, reads GAGVSQSPRYKVAKRGQDVALRCDPISGHVSLFWYQQALGQGPEFLTYFQNEAQLDKSGLPSDRFFAERPEGSVSTLKIQRTQQEDSAVYLCASSLLRDRSEKLFFGSGTQLSVL.

This clonotype was detected many times. J is TRBJ2-7 and V is TRBV5-1; 8 positions match TRBD1. The germline CDR1 and CDR2 sequences are SGHRS and YFSETQ. The trim removed 4 bases at V and 1 base at J, leaving 1 base unmatched. CDR3 length: 13 residues. For the CDR3, the DNA is TGCGCCAGCAGCCGGGACAGGTCCTACGAGCAGTACTTC. It translates to CASSRDRSYEQYF.

This chain uses TRBV5-1 with TRBJ1-1; TRBD1 is a possible D gene (6 bases). CDR1 is SGHRS, CDR2 YFSETQ, per germline. Deletions cut 9 bases from V and 3 bases from J, with 24 bases between. This CDR3 is 16 amino acids long. CDR3 protein: CATKAGSGATDTEAFF. The CDR3 DNA sequence: TGCGCCACCAAAGCAGGTTCAGGGGCTACAGACACTGAAGCTTTCTTT. The full variable domain, in which reference TRBV5-1 and TRBJ1-1 provide the parts outside the CDR3, is KAGVTQTPRYLIKTRGQQVTLSCSPISGHRSVSWYQQTPGQGLQFLFEYFSETQRNKGNFPGRFSGRQFSNSRSEMNVSTLELGDSALYLCATKAGSGATDTEAFFGQGTRLTVV.

A few counts support this clonotype. This rearrangement joins TRBV7-2 to TRBJ1-1; possible D gene TRBD1, 5 bases. Germline lookup yields CDR1 SGHTA and CDR2 FQGNSA. CDR3 size: 15 residues. Trimming left V 5 bases short and J 1 base short, with 14 bases between. CDR3 DNA sequence: TGTGCCAGCAGCCCCGACAGCGCCCAGAACACTGAAGCTTTCTTT. Its protein product is CASSPDSAQNTEAFF.

This clonotype occurred a few times. The V call is TRBV20-1, the J call TRBJ1-2; possible D gene TRBD1, 5 bases. Germline loops: CDR1 DFQATT, CDR2 SNEGSKA (reference sequence). CDR3 length: 13 residues. Trimming took 3 bases from V and 0 from J, leaving 8 bases between them. CDR3 DNA sequence: TGCAGTGCTAGTGAGGGACCTAACTATGGCTACACCTTC. It yields the protein CSASEGPNYGYTF.